Below are 16 T cell receptor beta chains sequenced from a single sample in a study of CD8 T cells in ankylosing spondylitis. A single record per CDR3 protein comes from TCRdb applying MiXCR to the 5' RACE reads. The sample contains more than 150,000 distinct CDR3 sequences, roughly 20% of which appear only once. Sequencing used blood, either unsorted or a sorted T cell fraction (not recorded which). Receptors were obtained from a male donor under 35 with ankylosing spondylitis or in good health (not recorded which).

The table lists this clonotype with a count of one. The V and J genes are TRBV20-1 and TRBJ2-1; no clear D gene. From germline, CDR1 is DFQATT and CDR2 SNEGSKA (reference sequence). This CDR3 is built from 15 residues. The V gene lost 0 bases and the J gene lost 8 bases, with 17 bases spanning the gap. The CDR3 reads CSARDLLLDSDEQFF. CDR3 nucleotides: TGCAGTGCTAGAGATCTCTTACTCGATTCCGATGAGCAGTTCTTC.

This clonotype was recorded many times. The chain couples TRBV7-2 to TRBJ2-5; the D gene is possibly TRBD2 (5 bases). The CDR3 totals 14 residues. The V end was cut by 1 base, the J end by 3 bases, with 9 bases between. Germline V CDR1 and CDR2: SGHTA, FQGNSA. CDR3 nucleotides: TGTGCCAGCAGCTTAGGGGCGCGGGAAGAGACCCAGTACTTC. It codes for CASSLGAREETQYF.

The V gene is TRBV19, the J gene TRBJ2-1; 7 nucleotides agree with TRBD2. CDR1 and CDR2 from the germline V gene are LNHDA and SQIVND (reference sequence). Unmatched junction bases numbered 8, after V lost 6 bases and J lost 6 bases. The length of the CDR3 is 14 residues. DNA of the CDR3: TGTGCCAGTAGATGGTGGGAGGGGCCCAATGAGCAGTTCTTC. Protein sequence: CASRWWEGPNEQFF.

The V call is TRBV29-1, the J call TRBJ2-3; 7 bases agree with TRBD2. CDR1 is SQVTM, CDR2 ANQGSEA, per germline. The V and J ends lost 7 bases and 5 bases, in that order; junction bases with no gene match: 12. CDR3 length equals 14 residues. The CDR3 DNA reads TGCAGCGCGACGGGGAGGGCCCACAGAGATACGCAGTATTTT. Protein sequence: CSATGRAHRDTQYF.

This clonotype was counted many times. The V call is TRBV20-1, the J call TRBJ2-1, with D unclear. Germline values: CDR1 DFQATT, CDR2 SNEGSKA (reference sequence). Trimming removed 5 bases at V and 8 bases at J, with 25 bases between. The CDR3 is 16 residues long. CDR3 coding DNA: TGCAGTGCTTTTAGACCAGGACCGGTCCGGATTGATGAGCAGTTCTTC. Residues: CSAFRPGPVRIDEQFF.

This clonotype has ten or more counts. The chain has TRBV6-2 or TRBV6-3 and TRBJ1-2, with D perhaps TRBD1 (5 bases). Per the germline V gene, CDR1 is MNHEY and CDR2 is SVGEGT. The germline V and J ends were trimmed by 0 bases and 7 bases, with 9 bases remaining between them. This CDR3 has 13 residues. CDR3 region: CASSYSGGTGYTF. CDR3 DNA sequence: TGTGCCAGCAGTTACTCAGGAGGGACTGGCTACACCTTC.

In its sample, this clonotype was seen many times. The chain uses TRBV6-2 or TRBV6-3 and TRBJ1-1, with a weak D call TRBD1 (6 bases). This CDR3 has 14 residues. Germline V gene sequence: CDR1 MNHEY, CDR2 SVGEGT. V was pared by 5 bases and J by 3 bases, with 13 bases between. The CDR3 is CASSHQGLYTEAFF. In DNA form, the CDR3 reads TGTGCCAGCAGTCATCAGGGGTTGTACACTGAAGCTTTCTTT.

This clonotype was picked up many times. This chain links TRBV7-9 with TRBJ2-7; 11 positions agree with TRBD2. Germline V CDR1 and CDR2: SEHNR, FQNEAQ (reference sequence). Losses at the gene ends were 5 bases for V and 3 bases for J; bases not matched to a gene: 6. CDR3 size: 15 residues. The DNA of the CDR3 is TGTGCCAGCAGCCCGACTAGCGGGAATGGCTACGAGCAGTACGTC. Its translation is CASSPTSGNGYEQYV.

This clonotype was detected many times. The chain joins TRBV30 to TRBJ2-7, with D perhaps TRBD1 or TRBD2 (6 bases each). Germline V gene lookup returns CDR1 GTSNPN and CDR2 SVGIG (reference sequence). The CDR3 totals 11 residues. The CDR3 DNA sequence: TGTGTAGGGGGACTCTCCTACGAGCAGTACTTC. Protein sequence: CVGGLSYEQYF.

This clonotype was recorded many times. The V gene is TRBV6-5, the J gene TRBJ2-5, with TRBD2 identical over 9 bases. Germline V gene sequence: CDR1 MNHEY, CDR2 SVGAGI. Trimming took 0 bases from V and 5 from J; bases not matched to a gene: 4. The CDR3 consists of 15 residues. CDR3 region: CASSYSSGSSETQYF. In DNA form, the CDR3 reads TGTGCCAGCAGTTACTCTAGCGGGAGTTCGGAGACCCAGTACTTC.

There are a few counts of this clonotype. The V and J genes are TRBV20-1 and TRBJ1-5, with D perhaps matching TRBD1 (6 bases). This CDR3 region has 17 residues. V lost 2 bases and J lost 0, with 17 bases in between. CDR1 and CDR2 (germline): DFQATT, SNEGSKA (reference sequence). This chain's CDR3 is CSARQGTKPNSNQPQHF. In DNA, the CDR3 is TGCAGTGCTAGACAGGGGACAAAACCAAATAGCAATCAGCCCCAGCATTTT.

This clonotype has ten or more counts. This CDR3 is CAISEASGRANTGELFF. CDR3 coding DNA: TGTGCCATCAGTGAGGCTAGCGGGAGGGCCAACACCGGGGAGCTGTTTTTT. V is TRBV10-3 and J is TRBJ2-2; 12 bases are shared with TRBD2. Germline CDR1 ENHRY, CDR2 SYGVKD. The V gene end was trimmed by 2 bases and the J gene end by 2 bases; junction bases not matched to a gene: 3. This CDR3 has 17 residues.

This clonotype appeared many times. V and J are TRBV29-1 and TRBJ2-3; D gene ambiguous. V was pared by 4 bases and J by 4 bases, with 12 bases between. Germline values: CDR1 SQVTM, CDR2 ANQGSEA. The length of the CDR3 is 13 residues. The CDR3 protein is CSVGLIHADTQYF. The CDR3 DNA reads TGCAGCGTTGGTCTAATTCACGCAGATACGCAGTATTTT.

V and J are TRBV12-3 or TRBV12-4 and TRBJ2-5; 7 bases align to TRBD1. This CDR3 is 13 amino acids long. V trimming: 6 bases; J trimming: 2 bases; junction bases outside the gene matches: 3. CDR3 sequence reads: CASRMTGQETQYF. CDR3 bases: TGTGCCAGCAGGATGACAGGGCAAGAGACCCAGTACTTC.

The rearrangement links TRBV11-2 to TRBJ2-1; 8 bases fit TRBD1. Germline V CDR1 and CDR2: SGHAT, FQNNGV. This CDR3 contains 15 residues. V gave up 2 bases and J gave up 9 bases; unmatched junction bases: 9. CDR3 DNA sequence: TGTGCCAGCAGCTTACGTGACAGGGGTAAGAGTGAGCAGTTCTTC. The encoded protein is CASSLRDRGKSEQFF.

This clonotype was counted at least ten times. The V gene is TRBV24-1, the J gene TRBJ2-5; 11 positions agree with TRBD2. The germline CDR1 and CDR2 sequences are KGHDR and SFDVKD. J lost 2 bases, V lost 3 bases, and 4 bases had no gene match. This CDR3 is 16 amino acids long. The chain's CDR3 is CATSDPGLAEQETQYF. The CDR3 DNA sequence: TGTGCCACCAGTGATCCGGGACTAGCGGAACAAGAGACCCAGTACTTC.